Listed below are T cell receptor beta chains from one sample, sequenced in a study of CD8+ T cells in alopecia areata. The protocol was immunoSEQ multiplex PCR, while the TCRdb copy is restricted to in-frame clones and leaves out a portion. This sample carries 90,000 to 130,000 clones, approximately 54% of them seen once, and the ten largest clones take 9% to 15%. The sample in question was CD8+ T cells sorted from blood, obtained at week 24, from a patient treated with tofacitinib. The source of these receptors is a human donor with alopecia areata. Each CDR3 is given without its conserved first and last residue. Each record gives: CDR3 length, D gene, V gene, J gene, CDR3 protein. The D gene is left open where the match is weak.

cdr3_length: 11; d_call: TRBD1; v_call: TRBV29-1; j_call: TRBJ1-1; cdr3_aa: SVEGQRNTEAF
cdr3_length: 14; d_call: .; v_call: TRBV5-6; j_call: TRBJ2-1; cdr3_aa: ASTRTPSISYNEQF
cdr3_length: 15; d_call: .; v_call: TRBV23-1; j_call: TRBJ2-1; cdr3_aa: ASSDRDTPLFHNEQF
cdr3_length: 12; d_call: .; v_call: TRBV27; j_call: TRBJ2-7; cdr3_aa: ASSLLPPTAEQY
cdr3_length: 10; d_call: .; v_call: TRBV2; j_call: TRBJ2-5; cdr3_aa: ASRGYEETQY
cdr3_length: 10; d_call: .; v_call: TRBV7-9; j_call: TRBJ2-1; cdr3_aa: ASSLEEGTQF
cdr3_length: 13; d_call: .; v_call: TRBV5-4; j_call: TRBJ1-1; cdr3_aa: ASSLDFARDTEAF
cdr3_length: 12; d_call: TRBD1; v_call: TRBV28; j_call: TRBJ2-1; cdr3_aa: ASSPLDRGNEQF
cdr3_length: 16; d_call: TRBD1; v_call: TRBV5-1; j_call: TRBJ2-1; cdr3_aa: ASSFYSGQGVNYNEQF
cdr3_length: 14; d_call: .; v_call: TRBV9; j_call: TRBJ2-2; cdr3_aa: ASSVEWTENTGELF
cdr3_length: 12; d_call: TRBD1; v_call: TRBV6-5; j_call: TRBJ1-5; cdr3_aa: ASSYGQVNQPQH
cdr3_length: 13; d_call: .; v_call: TRBV29-1; j_call: TRBJ1-2; cdr3_aa: SARGAGRGDYGYT
cdr3_length: 11; d_call: .; v_call: TRBV5-4; j_call: TRBJ1-2; cdr3_aa: ASSFENFYGYT
cdr3_length: 12; d_call: .; v_call: TRBV7-6; j_call: TRBJ1-3; cdr3_aa: ASSRGTHGNTIY
cdr3_length: 13; d_call: TRBD1; v_call: TRBV5-6; j_call: TRBJ2-1; cdr3_aa: ASTPVRGRWKEQF
cdr3_length: 13; d_call: TRBD2; v_call: TRBV7-9; j_call: TRBJ2-5; cdr3_aa: ASSTRLAVGETQY
cdr3_length: 16; d_call: TRBD2; v_call: TRBV11-2; j_call: TRBJ2-5; cdr3_aa: ASSLSRAIGGYQETQY
cdr3_length: 14; d_call: .; v_call: TRBV19; j_call: TRBJ1-1; cdr3_aa: ASSIVPGTVNTEAF
cdr3_length: 11; d_call: .; v_call: TRBV5-6; j_call: TRBJ1-1; cdr3_aa: ASSPTQNTEAF
cdr3_length: 10; d_call: .; v_call: TRBV7-6; j_call: TRBJ2-1; cdr3_aa: ASSPNYNEQF
cdr3_length: 10; d_call: .; v_call: TRBV5-1; j_call: TRBJ2-7; cdr3_aa: ASSLTLGEQY
cdr3_length: 13; d_call: .; v_call: TRBV5-5; j_call: TRBJ1-2; cdr3_aa: ASSLIPTVNYGYT
cdr3_length: 13; d_call: .; v_call: TRBV30; j_call: TRBJ1-5; cdr3_aa: AWSRRDTGNQPQH
cdr3_length: 14; d_call: .; v_call: TRBV5-1; j_call: TRBJ2-2; cdr3_aa: ASSRSEGGPAGELF
cdr3_length: 11; d_call: .; v_call: TRBV30; j_call: TRBJ2-7; cdr3_aa: AWSVGGYFEQY
cdr3_length: 12; d_call: .; v_call: TRBV15; j_call: TRBJ1-5; cdr3_aa: ATSWTPYDQPQH
cdr3_length: 12; d_call: .; v_call: TRBV27; j_call: TRBJ2-1; cdr3_aa: ASSFLGPGNEQF
cdr3_length: 15; d_call: TRBD2; v_call: TRBV10-3; j_call: TRBJ2-7; cdr3_aa: AISEPGLAGGSYEQY
cdr3_length: 12; d_call: TRBD2; v_call: TRBV29-1; j_call: TRBJ2-5; cdr3_aa: SVESGLAEETQY
cdr3_length: 12; d_call: .; v_call: TRBV29-1; j_call: TRBJ1-1; cdr3_aa: SVEGGTKPTEAF
cdr3_length: 15; d_call: .; v_call: TRBV7-3; j_call: TRBJ2-3; cdr3_aa: ASSLNPWGTIGDTQY
cdr3_length: 12; d_call: .; v_call: TRBV6-5; j_call: TRBJ2-2; cdr3_aa: ASSYGLSDRELF
cdr3_length: 14; d_call: .; v_call: TRBV9; j_call: TRBJ1-1; cdr3_aa: ASSGSIKTGNTEAF
cdr3_length: 13; d_call: TRBD1; v_call: TRBV7-9; j_call: TRBJ1-1; cdr3_aa: ASSNRQGGGTEAF
cdr3_length: 13; d_call: .; v_call: TRBV9; j_call: TRBJ2-1; cdr3_aa: ASSVGMDLHNEQF
cdr3_length: 12; d_call: TRBD2; v_call: TRBV29-1; j_call: TRBJ2-3; cdr3_aa: SVVILAGIDTQY
cdr3_length: 13; d_call: TRBD1; v_call: TRBV10-3; j_call: TRBJ2-2; cdr3_aa: AITRDRQNTGELF
cdr3_length: 12; d_call: .; v_call: TRBV27; j_call: TRBJ1-5; cdr3_aa: ASSSGGYNQPQH
cdr3_length: 11; d_call: .; v_call: TRBV13; j_call: TRBJ1-1; cdr3_aa: ASTYEGDTEAF
cdr3_length: 11; d_call: .; v_call: TRBV13; j_call: TRBJ1-1; cdr3_aa: ASSWQEIPEAF
cdr3_length: 14; d_call: .; v_call: TRBV29-1; j_call: TRBJ1-2; cdr3_aa: SVEEEDTGLGYGYT
cdr3_length: 13; d_call: .; v_call: TRBV29-1; j_call: TRBJ1-4; cdr3_aa: SVEDWDGENEKLF
cdr3_length: 14; d_call: .; v_call: TRBV11-2; j_call: TRBJ2-5; cdr3_aa: ASSQIPETVQETQY